One and the same sample provided the 25 T cell receptor beta chains below, sequenced in a study of blood T cell repertoires in COVID-19. Assay: immunoSEQ multiplex PCR; the TCRdb copy retains only in-frame clones and omits some. The sample has about 320,000 clones, 87% seen once. Sequenced material: PBMCs or T cells enriched from blood (not recorded which). These receptors originate from a woman in her thirties who had recovered from COVID-19.

The V gene is TRBV15, the J gene TRBJ1-5; weak D call: TRBD1 (5 bases). The V end was cut by 5 bases, the J end by 3 bases, with 11 bases between. The CDR3 extends over 14 amino acids. Germline-derived CDR1 and CDR2 are LNHNV and YYDKDF (reference sequence). The CDR3 bases are TGTGCCACCAGCGGGGGGTCCCACAATCAGCCCCAGCATTTT. This codes for CATSGGSHNQPQHF.

This chain connects TRBV30 to TRBJ1-4, with D possibly TRBD1 on 5 matching bases. The CDR3 totals 15 residues. Germline V gene sequence: CDR1 GTSNPN, CDR2 SVGIG (reference sequence). Trimming took off 3 bases at V and 8 bases at J, with 19 bases between the two ends. For the CDR3, the DNA is TGTGCCTGGAGACCCCCGGGCAGGGAAGGGGAAAAACTGTTTTTT. It is translated as CAWRPPGREGEKLFF.

This clone was detected a few times. The chain uses TRBV5-3 and TRBJ2-2, with 12 nucleotides matching TRBD2. TRBV5-3 is assigned to the ORF class and has an uncertain function. J was trimmed by 4 bases and V by 4 bases; bases with no gene match: 5. CDR3 size: 16 residues. DNA for the CDR3: TGTGCCAGAAGCCCCCTAGCGGGGGGGACCACCGGGGAGCTGTTTTTT. Translating it yields CARSPLAGGTTGELFF.

The chain couples TRBV6-1 to TRBJ1-1; 10 bases fit TRBD1. The CDR3 runs 19 residues. J was trimmed by 3 bases and V by 2 bases; bases with no gene match: 15. Per the germline V gene, CDR1 is MNHNS and CDR2 is SASEGT. CDR3 in DNA: TGTGCCAGCAGTGAACGAGGGTTGGGACAGGGGATTATATACACTGAAGCTTTCTTT. Amino acids: CASSERGLGQGIIYTEAFF.

The gene calls are TRBV2 and TRBJ2-7, with D tentatively TRBD2 (5 bases). This CDR3 is 12 amino acids long. Germline CDR1 and CDR2: SNHLY and FYNNEI. V lost 8 bases, J lost 4 bases, and 12 bases lay in between. The CDR3 spells CASYDGGYEQYF. Here the CDR3 DNA reads TGTGCCAGCTATGACGGAGGATACGAGCAGTACTTC.

This clone appeared a few times. V gene TRBV9 combines with J gene TRBJ2-1, with unresolved D. Germline CDR1 reads SGDLS; CDR2 reads YYNGEE. The V end was cut by 4 bases, the J end by 0 bases, with 5 bases between. CDR3 size: 13 residues. CDR3 sequence: CASSFNSYNEQFF. The CDR3 coding sequence is TGTGCCAGCAGCTTCAACTCCTACAATGAGCAGTTCTTC.

The chain carries TRBV3-1 (or the pseudogene TRBV3-2) and TRBJ2-7; maybe TRBD2 (5 bases). The CDR3 consists of 13 residues. Germline CDR1 reads LGHDT; CDR2 reads YNNKEL (reference sequence). V lost 4 bases to trimming and J lost 2 bases, with 9 bases between them. The DNA of the CDR3 is TGTGCCAGCAGCCCGCCCGGGACCTACGAGCAGTACTTC. The encoded protein is CASSPPGTYEQYF.

The rearrangement uses TRBV6-2 or TRBV6-3 and TRBJ2-4, with 15 bases aligning to TRBD2. Germline lookup yields CDR1 MNHEY and CDR2 SVGEGT. There are 16 residues in the CDR3. J was trimmed by 6 bases and V by 5 bases; bases with no gene match: 5. CDR3 in amino acids: CASSIGLAGGRNIQYF. In nucleotides, the CDR3 is TGTGCCAGCAGTATCGGACTAGCGGGGGGGAGAAACATTCAGTACTTC.

V usage is TRBV7-9 and J usage is TRBJ1-5; perhaps TRBD1 as D (5 bases). The CDR3 length is 13 residues. The V end was cut by 7 bases, the J end by 4 bases, with 11 bases between. CDR1 is SEHNR and CDR2 is FQNEAQ in the germline V gene (reference sequence). The chain's CDR3 is CASTPGANQPQHF. CDR3 sequence (DNA): TGTGCCAGCACCCCTGGGGCTAATCAGCCCCAGCATTTT.

This rearrangement joins TRBV7-9 to TRBJ2-7; weak D call: TRBD1 (5 bases). The ends were cut back, 1 base at V and 8 bases at J, with 9 bases in the middle. Germline V gene sequence: CDR1 SEHNR, CDR2 FQNEAQ (reference sequence). The CDR3 extends over 12 amino acids. The CDR3 is CASSLDPGKQYF. CDR3 nucleotide sequence: TGTGCCAGCAGCTTAGATCCAGGGAAGCAGTACTTC.

The genes are TRBV10-3 and TRBJ2-3, with D perhaps TRBD2 (6 bases). Trimming pared 0 bases from V and 8 bases from J, leaving 9 bases between. The CDR3 spans 13 residues. CDR1 is ENHRY, CDR2 SYGVKD, per germline. CDR3: CAISESWGGTQYF. The CDR3 coding sequence is TGTGCCATCAGTGAGTCGTGGGGAGGTACGCAGTATTTT.

V gene TRBV9 combines with J gene TRBJ2-3; D possibly corresponds to TRBD1 (6 bases). V was trimmed by 0 bases and J by 1 base, leaving 9 bases between them. The V gene's germline CDR1 is SGDLS and CDR2 YYNGEE. There are 15 residues in the CDR3. The CDR3 loop reads CASSVVDSRTDTQYF. In DNA form, the CDR3 reads TGTGCCAGCAGCGTAGTGGACAGTCGCACAGATACGCAGTATTTT.

The V gene is TRBV6-4, the J gene TRBJ1-1, with D possibly being TRBD1 (5 bases). Germline CDR1 and CDR2: MRHNA and SNTAGT. Trimming removed 5 bases from V and 1 base from J, with 11 bases in between. There are 14 residues in the CDR3. In nucleotides, the CDR3 is TGTGCCAGCAGTCAATATACAGGGAACACTGAAGCTTTCTTT. Its translation is CASSQYTGNTEAFF.

This chain joins TRBV2 and TRBJ1-4, with 8 bases lining up with TRBD1. Trimming took 4 bases from V and 8 from J; bases not matched to a gene: 9. The CDR3 length is 15 residues. Germline CDR1 reads SNHLY; CDR2 reads FYNNEI. CDR3 protein: CASSARTGSVEKLFF. The CDR3 DNA sequence: TGTGCCAGCAGTGCCCGGACAGGGTCAGTCGAAAAACTGTTTTTT.

The rearrangement uses TRBV11-3 and TRBJ1-1, with 8 bases fitting TRBD1. CDR3 length: 15 amino acids. The ends lost 3 bases at V and 2 bases at J; junction bases unmatched: 5. Germline V gene lookup returns CDR1 SGHNT and CDR2 YENEEA. The CDR3: CASSFGTGDNTEAFF. As DNA, the CDR3 is TGTGCCAGCAGCTTTGGGACAGGTGATAACACTGAAGCTTTCTTT. The variable domain in full, completed from reference TRBV11-3 and TRBJ1-1, reads EAGVVQSPRYKIIEKKQPVAFWCNPISGHNTLYWYLQNLGQGPELLIRYENEEAVDDSQLPKDRFSAERLKGVDSTLKIQPAELGDSAVYLCASSFGTGDNTEAFFGQGTRLTVV.

V gene TRBV6-6 combines with J gene TRBJ1-1; D may be TRBD1 (6 bases). The germline V and J ends were trimmed by 7 bases and 4 bases, with 16 bases remaining between them. The germline V gene encodes CDR1 MNHNY and CDR2 SVGAGI (reference sequence). CDR3 length: 14 amino acids. Here the CDR3 reads CASTHGGGGTEAFF. CDR3 coding DNA: TGTGCCAGCACCCATGGGGGCGGTGGCACTGAAGCTTTCTTT.

The CDR3: CASSIYGAGRTEAFF. The CDR3 bases are TGTGCCAGTAGTATATATGGGGCAGGTCGCACTGAAGCTTTCTTT. J is TRBJ1-1 and V is TRBV19; D might be TRBD1 (5 bases). This CDR3 has 15 residues. Trimming took 2 bases from V and 4 from J, leaving 14 bases between them. Germline CDR1 LNHDA, CDR2 SQIVND (reference sequence).

The CDR3 region has the DNA TGTGCCAGCAGCTGGGGACAGGGATTAACAACTAATGAAAAACTGTTTTTT. It translates to CASSWGQGLTTNEKLFF. The chain uses TRBV7-9 and TRBJ1-4, with 9 bases matching TRBD1. Germline V gene lookup returns CDR1 SEHNR and CDR2 FQNEAQ (reference sequence). This CDR3 is 17 amino acids long. The trim removed 4 bases at V and 0 bases at J, leaving 6 bases unmatched.

The CDR3, as DNA: TGTGCCAGCAGCTTAGGTGGGGGCAGTTGGGTCTCTGAAGCTTTCTTT. Translating it yields CASSLGGGSWVSEAFF. V usage is TRBV7-9 and J usage is TRBJ1-1, with D perhaps TRBD1 (6 bases). Trimming stripped 1 base from V and 6 bases from J, with 18 bases between. Germline CDR1 SEHNR, CDR2 FQNEAQ (reference sequence). The CDR3 has 16 residues.

This sequence joins TRBV30 and TRBJ1-2, with D unclear. Germline V gene sequence: CDR1 GTSNPN, CDR2 SVGIG (reference sequence). The CDR3 loop spans 15 amino acids. Trimming cost V 3 bases and J 4 bases, with 18 bases left between them. In DNA, the CDR3 is TGTGCCTGGAGCGTTGGGCGAGCGGCAAGCTATGGCTACACCTTC. Amino acids: CAWSVGRAASYGYTF.

The V and J genes are TRBV29-1 and TRBJ2-5, with 8 bases aligning to TRBD2. The germline CDR1 and CDR2 sequences are SQVTM and ANQGSEA. This CDR3 has 13 amino acids. V was pared by 8 bases and J by 2 bases, with 7 bases of the junction left unmatched. The CDR3 protein is CSTTGGGQETQYF. CDR3 sequence (DNA): TGCAGCACCACGGGGGGGGGACAAGAGACCCAGTACTTC.

The V call is TRBV7-9, the J call TRBJ2-7; D may be TRBD2 (6 bases). V was pared by 4 bases and J by 3 bases, with 16 bases between. The germline V gene encodes CDR1 SEHNR and CDR2 FQNEAQ (reference sequence). This CDR3 has 15 residues. CDR3 coding DNA: TGTGCCAGCAGCTCCGGGCCCGCGGGGCACTACGAGCAGTACTTC. Translated: CASSSGPAGHYEQYF.

This chain connects TRBV12-3 or TRBV12-4 to TRBJ2-7; 8 bases map to TRBD1. The CDR3 consists of 13 residues. V lost 6 bases and J lost 3; bases outside the gene matches: 4. Written as DNA, the CDR3 is TGTGCCAGCAGGAGGGACAGGATCTACGAGCAGTACTTC. Translation: CASRRDRIYEQYF.

Written as DNA, the CDR3 is TGCGCCAGCAGCCAGGCAACTTGGGGGGGGCATGAAAAACTGTTTTTT. It codes for CASSQATWGGHEKLFF. The chain links TRBV4-1 to TRBJ1-4; D is perhaps TRBD1 (6 bases). CDR1 is MGHRA, CDR2 YSYEKL, per germline. V was shortened by 3 bases and J by 6 bases, with 17 bases between the two germline ends. The CDR3 spans 16 residues.

The count of this clone is one. This sequence joins TRBV15 and TRBJ1-5, with TRBD1 matching over 10 bases. This CDR3 is built from 17 residues. V shed 0 bases and J 0 bases; nucleotides not matched to a gene: 2. Germline V CDR1 and CDR2: LNHNV, YYDKDF (reference sequence). In DNA form, the CDR3 reads TGTGCCACCAGCAGAGATGGACAGGGGGTTAGCAATCAGCCCCAGCATTTT. It codes for CATSRDGQGVSNQPQHF.